This TCR beta chain originates from a study of molecular identifiers for immune sequencing clone quantification (dated by TCRdb to the late 2010s). Looking at the study overall: In a replicate experiment, RNA from about 20,000 or 100,000 naive CD8 T cells was split into five aliquots, four of which were sequenced. CD8 T cells were used in a methods study to benchmark molecular-identifier clustering-based TCR repertoire sequencing (MIDCIRS) and TCR RNA copy counting.

The table lists this clonotype with many counts. No antigen is known for it. The sample holds no much larger clone one base away, and base qualities are not on file. Library construction relied on PCR. The sequencing machine was an Illumina HiSeq 4000. Bulk TCR libraries were generated as previously described, with the TCR primers listed in Table S5 used. Purification of total RNA was performed with the Qiagen AllPrep DNA/RNA kit. Reads from multiple sequencing runs of the same library were pooled before analysis. From the authors' description of their analysis: Only reads with exact TCR constant sequence were kept, trimmed to 150 nt, and grouped by their 12-nt molecular barcodes. Reads within each barcode group were sub-clustered using a 15% Levenshtein threshold, and quality-weighted consensus sequences were constructed for each RNA molecule. Non-functional sequences were discarded, and so were lower-count sequences lying one edit away from another sequence. On the basis of fitting two negative binomial distributions, barcode sub-clusters with fewer than 20% of the maximum read count were discarded. The public reads were reprocessed in TCRdb via fastp at Q25 and MiXCR, keeping in-frame beta chains. Identical CDR3 protein sequences are pooled into one entry, listed with their most common genes and DNA. TCRdb, rather than the study authors, made the V and J calls. This sample lists some 650,000 distinct CDR3 sequences; just under 20% were detected once. The ten largest clones add up to 0.85% to 0.9% of the sample.

CDR1 and CDR2 are read off the germline V gene (reference sequence) as SGHNT and YYREEE. Taken from cysteine to phenylalanine, the CDR3 has 15 residues. The only DNA kept is the CDR3, 45 bases in frame from the first base. Trimming at the junction amounts to 4 bases on V and 4 bases on J, and the germline ends lie 15 bases apart. General study outcomes and caveats: Without barcode sub-clustering, chimeric consensus sequences inflated TCR diversity; chimeras reached as high as 47%. Clones above 20 RNA copies held over 97% of molecules in CMV-specific effector cells but under 1% in naive cells. Modeling indicated roughly 3.3 TCR RNA copies recovered per cell, compared with 9 to 10 by digital PCR, which implies a capture efficiency of around 31%. The naive libraries included spiked-in Jurkat TCR RNA (10 copies' worth), and this Jurkat TCR RNA is not part of the donor repertoire. The sizes of highly expanded clones could end up underestimated when identical TCR molecules share a barcode. Even against a background of one million naive CD8 T cells, spiked-in Jurkat TCR RNA amounting to a single cell's worth was reported to be detectable.

Naive CD8 T cell libraries were made from approximately 22,000 to 940,000 sorted cells using 10%, 30% or 50% of purified RNA. Naive CD8 T cells were FACS-sorted as CD8+CD4-CCR7+CD45RA+ on a BD FACSAria II into RLT Plus buffer. Ten to eleven TCR copies' worth of Jurkat RNA were spiked into roughly 17,000-1,100,000 naive CD8 T cell samples to test detection sensitivity. CD8 T cells were enriched with RosetteSep CD8+ T Cell Enrichment Cocktail and Ficoll-Paque, followed by ACK red cell lysis. The sequence is built from TRBV5-4 and TRBJ2-1; the D gene is perhaps TRBD2, on 5 matching bases. The sample comprised naive CD8+ T cells from blood, with Jurkat cell RNA spiked in. What the cell subset or site label conveys for this sample: FACS-sorted CD8+CD4-CCR7+CD45RA+ naive T cells. This receptor was taken from a human donor in good health. Some libraries in this study had Jurkat cell RNA spiked in. The DNA reads TGTGCCAGCAGCCCTGACCCGGGGAATTACAATGAGCAGTTCTTC. Translated, it reads CASSPDPGNYNEQFF.